This T cell receptor beta chain came from a study of OX40 agonist ivuxolimab in advanced cancers. Overall study results and limits: Expanded clones tended on average to be more numerous among CD8+ T cells than CD4+.

The repertoire was sequenced with immunoSEQ multiplex PCR; TCRdb's copy has only in-frame clones and lacks some. This sample has about 69,000 clones; roughly nine tenths occur once, and the top ten carry less than 3%. The CDR3 sequence is 14 residues long. J gave up 4 bases and V 4 bases, and 5 bases lay outside the gene matches. Per germline, CDR1 SGDLS and CDR2 YYNGEE. With regard to this clone: Its target is not known.

The material sequenced was CD4+ or CD8+ T cells sorted from blood, taken in a trial of the OX40 agonist ivuxolimab. The chain recombines TRBV9 with TRBJ2-3, with TRBD1 identical over 8 bases. The clonotype was recovered from an adult with an advanced solid tumor such as melanoma, head and neck, liver or kidney cancer. The CDR3 reads CASSPGQVPDTQYF. The CDR3 coding sequence is TGTGCCAGCAGCCCGGGACAGGTTCCAGATACGCAGTATTTT.